Described below is a single T cell receptor (beta chain) sequence and its context. Its antigen remains unidentified. Every one of the patients relapsed after autologous stem cell transplantation (brentuximab vedotin exposure was variable). Relapsed/refractory classical Hodgkin lymphoma patients had complete, partial or progressive responses. Using immunoSEQ multiplex PCR, the repertoire was profiled, and TCRdb retains in-frame clones only, with some absent. The sample contains some 23,000 clones, around three quarters of which appear only once. Trimming at V came to 2 bases and at J to 5 bases, leaving 11 bases not matched to a gene. The CDR3 contains 16 residues. The germline gives CDR1 SGDLS, CDR2 YYNGEE. The data were taken from a study of PD-1 blockade in classical Hodgkin lymphoma. Study-level points and caveats: Complete responders entered with baseline diversity on par with newly diagnosed patients, the results showed. Reported baseline diversity: healthy donors highest, relapsed/refractory patients lowest. CD4+ but not CD8+ TCR diversity rose significantly by C4D1.

Here the sequenced sample was peripheral blood mononuclear cells (PBMCs), taken before the second cycle of nivolumab. This TCR was recovered from a human donor with classical Hodgkin lymphoma. The chain uses TRBV9 and TRBJ2-5; 8 nucleotides agree with TRBD1. The CDR3 protein is CASSVSWTGTMETQYF. The CDR3 DNA follows: TGTGCCAGCAGCGTGAGTTGGACAGGGACAATGGAGACCCAGTACTTC. The whole variable domain, remainder taken from reference TRBV9 and TRBJ2-5, is DSGVTQTPKHLITATGQRVTLRCSPRSGDLSVYWYQQSLDQGLQFLIQYYNGEERAKGNILERFSAQQFPDLHSELNLSSLELGDSALYFCASSVSWTGTMETQYFGPGTRLLVL.